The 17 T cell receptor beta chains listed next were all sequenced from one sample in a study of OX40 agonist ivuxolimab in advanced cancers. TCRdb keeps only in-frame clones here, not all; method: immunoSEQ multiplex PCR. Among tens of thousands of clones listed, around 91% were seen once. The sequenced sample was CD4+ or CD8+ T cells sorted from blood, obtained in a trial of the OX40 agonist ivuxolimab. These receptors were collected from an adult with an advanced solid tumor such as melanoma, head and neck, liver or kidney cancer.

The CDR3 sequence is CASSYSIDSYEQYF. The DNA of the CDR3 is TGTGCCAGCAGTTACTCGATTGACAGCTACGAGCAGTACTTC. J is TRBJ2-7 and V is TRBV6-5; a possible D gene is TRBD1 (5 bases). Germline-derived CDR1 and CDR2 are MNHEY and SVGAGI. Trimming cost V 0 bases and J 3 bases, with 9 bases left between them. This CDR3 has 14 amino acids.

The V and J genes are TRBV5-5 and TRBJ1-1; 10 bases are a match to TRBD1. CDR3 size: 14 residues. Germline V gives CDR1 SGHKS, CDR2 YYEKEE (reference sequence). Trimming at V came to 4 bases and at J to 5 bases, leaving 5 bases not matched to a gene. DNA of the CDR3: TGTGCCAGCAGCCCCGGGACAGGGGATACTGAAGCTTTCTTT. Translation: CASSPGTGDTEAFF.

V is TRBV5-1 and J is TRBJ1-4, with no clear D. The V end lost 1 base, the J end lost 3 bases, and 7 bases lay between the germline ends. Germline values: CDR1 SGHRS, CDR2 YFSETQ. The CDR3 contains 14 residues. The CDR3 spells CASSLLGPNEKLFF. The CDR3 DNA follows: TGCGCCAGCAGCTTGCTTGGGCCTAATGAAAAACTGTTTTTT. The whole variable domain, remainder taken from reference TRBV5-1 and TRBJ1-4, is KAGVTQTPRYLIKTRGQQVTLSCSPISGHRSVSWYQQTPGQGLQFLFEYFSETQRNKGNFPGRFSGRQFSNSRSEMNVSTLELGDSALYLCASSLLGPNEKLFFGSGTQLSVL.

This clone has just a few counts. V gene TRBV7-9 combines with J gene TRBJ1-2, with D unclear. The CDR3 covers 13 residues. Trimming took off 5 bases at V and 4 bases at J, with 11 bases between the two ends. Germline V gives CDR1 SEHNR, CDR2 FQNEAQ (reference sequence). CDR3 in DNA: TGTGCCAGCAGCGGGGATGTAGGCTATGGCTACACCTTC. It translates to CASSGDVGYGYTF.

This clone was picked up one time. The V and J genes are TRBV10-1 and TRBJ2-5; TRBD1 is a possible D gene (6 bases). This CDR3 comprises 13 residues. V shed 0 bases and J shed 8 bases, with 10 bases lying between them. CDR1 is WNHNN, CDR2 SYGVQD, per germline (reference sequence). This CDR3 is CASSESVGGTQYF. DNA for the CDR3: TGCGCCAGCAGTGAGTCAGTAGGGGGTACCCAGTACTTC.

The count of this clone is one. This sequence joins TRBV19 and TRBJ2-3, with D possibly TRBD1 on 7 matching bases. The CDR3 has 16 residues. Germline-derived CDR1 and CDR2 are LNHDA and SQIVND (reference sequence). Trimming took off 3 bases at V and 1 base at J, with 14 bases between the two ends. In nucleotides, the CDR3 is TGTGCCAGTAGTATTAGGCAGGGGGGCCGCACAGATACGCAGTATTTT. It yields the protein CASSIRQGGRTDTQYF.

The CDR3 sequence is CSVRPSGANVLTF. CDR3 nucleotides: TGCAGCGTAAGACCCTCTGGGGCCAACGTCCTGACTTTC. The chain carries TRBV29-1 and TRBJ2-6; D unresolved. The CDR3 length is 13 residues. V gave up 6 bases and J gave up 0 bases, with 6 bases separating them. Germline CDR1 reads SQVTM; CDR2 reads ANQGSEA.

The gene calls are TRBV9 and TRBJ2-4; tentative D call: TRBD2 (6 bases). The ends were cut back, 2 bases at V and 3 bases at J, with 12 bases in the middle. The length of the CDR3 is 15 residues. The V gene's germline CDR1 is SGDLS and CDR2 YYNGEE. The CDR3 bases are TGTGCCAGCAGCGTCGGGGGATTAGGCAAAAACATTCAGTACTTC. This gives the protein CASSVGGLGKNIQYF.

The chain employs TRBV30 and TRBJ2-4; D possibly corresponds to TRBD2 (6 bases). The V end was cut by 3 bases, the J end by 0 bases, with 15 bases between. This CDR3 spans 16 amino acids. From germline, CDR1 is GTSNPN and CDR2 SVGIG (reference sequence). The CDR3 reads CAWSHGLTGAKNIQYF. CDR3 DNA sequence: TGTGCCTGGAGCCATGGACTAACCGGAGCCAAAAACATTCAGTACTTC.

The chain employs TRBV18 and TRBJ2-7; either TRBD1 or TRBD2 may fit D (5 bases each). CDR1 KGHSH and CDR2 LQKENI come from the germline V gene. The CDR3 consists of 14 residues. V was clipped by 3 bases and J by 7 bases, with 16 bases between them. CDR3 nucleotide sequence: TGTGCCAGCTCACCTTGGGGGTCACTGGGGGAGCAGTACTTC. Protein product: CASSPWGSLGEQYF.

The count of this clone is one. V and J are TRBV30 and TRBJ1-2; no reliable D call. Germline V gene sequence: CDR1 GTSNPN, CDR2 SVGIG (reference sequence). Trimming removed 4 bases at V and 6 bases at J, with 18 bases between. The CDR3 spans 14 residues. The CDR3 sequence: CAWTKHGELDGYTF. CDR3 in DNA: TGTGCCTGGACTAAACACGGAGAACTGGATGGCTACACCTTC.

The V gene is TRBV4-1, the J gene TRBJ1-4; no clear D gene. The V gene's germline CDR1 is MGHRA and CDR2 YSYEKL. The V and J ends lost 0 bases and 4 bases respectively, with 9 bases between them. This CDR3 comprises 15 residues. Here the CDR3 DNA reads TGCGCCAGCAGCCAAGATAGGGCAGTTAATGAAAAACTGTTTTTT. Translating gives CASSQDRAVNEKLFF.

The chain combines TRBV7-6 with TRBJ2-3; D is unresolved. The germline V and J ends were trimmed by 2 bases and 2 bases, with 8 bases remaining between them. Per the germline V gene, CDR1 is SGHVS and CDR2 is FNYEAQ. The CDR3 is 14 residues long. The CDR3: CASSLSWDTDTQYF. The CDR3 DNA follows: TGTGCCAGCAGCTTAAGCTGGGACACAGATACGCAGTATTTT.

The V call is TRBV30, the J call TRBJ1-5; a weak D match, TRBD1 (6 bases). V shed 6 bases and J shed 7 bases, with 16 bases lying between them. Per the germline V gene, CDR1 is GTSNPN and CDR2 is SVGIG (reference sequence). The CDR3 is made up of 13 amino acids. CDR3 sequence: CACEGGPKQPQHF. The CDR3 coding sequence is TGTGCCTGCGAGGGGGGGCCGAAGCAGCCCCAGCATTTT.

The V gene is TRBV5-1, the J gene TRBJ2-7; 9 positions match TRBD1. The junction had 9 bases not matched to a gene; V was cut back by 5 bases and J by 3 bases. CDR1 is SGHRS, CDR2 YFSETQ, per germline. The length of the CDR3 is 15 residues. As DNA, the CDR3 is TGCGCCAGCAGGGATATACAGGGGGCCAGCTACGAGCAGTACTTC. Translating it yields CASRDIQGASYEQYF.

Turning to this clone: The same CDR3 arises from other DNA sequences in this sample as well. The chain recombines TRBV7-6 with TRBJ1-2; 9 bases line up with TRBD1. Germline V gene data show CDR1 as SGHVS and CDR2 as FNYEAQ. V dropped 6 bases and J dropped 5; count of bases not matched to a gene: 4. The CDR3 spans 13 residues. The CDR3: CASSSGQGYGYTF. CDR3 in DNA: TGTGCCAGCAGTTCGGGACAGGGTTATGGCTACACCTTC.

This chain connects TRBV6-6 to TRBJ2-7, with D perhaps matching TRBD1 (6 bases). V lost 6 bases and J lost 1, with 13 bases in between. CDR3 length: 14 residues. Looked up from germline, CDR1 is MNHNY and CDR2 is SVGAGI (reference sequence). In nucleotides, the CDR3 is TGTGCCAGCAGACTTGGGACATCATCCTACGAGCAGTACTTC. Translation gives CASRLGTSSYEQYF.